Presented here are 31 T cell receptor beta chains from one specimen sequenced in a study of blood T cell repertoires in COVID-19. Data came from immunoSEQ multiplex PCR; TCRdb stores just in-frame clones and leaves some out. The sample has about 250,000 clones; about 82% are singletons. Input material: peripheral blood. These receptors all stem from an elderly woman with COVID-19, enrolled during active disease.

V and J are TRBV3-1 (or the pseudogene TRBV3-2) and TRBJ1-3; TRBD1 agrees at 8 bases. V was clipped by 2 bases and J by 4 bases; unmatched bases: 4. From germline, CDR1 is LGHDT and CDR2 YNNKEL (reference sequence). The CDR3 is 15 residues long. CDR3 sequence: CASSQQGAGGNTIYF. In nucleotides, the CDR3 is TGTGCCAGCAGCCAACAGGGGGCGGGCGGAAACACCATATATTTT.

The rearrangement joins TRBV29-1 to TRBJ1-6, with TRBD1 matching 11 bases. The CDR3 loop spans 14 amino acids. Trimming cost V 6 bases and J 5 bases; bases outside gene matches: 3. The germline V gene has CDR1 SQVTM and CDR2 ANQGSEA. The CDR3 DNA reads as TGCAGCGTCCGGACAGGGGGCAATAATTCACCCCTCCACTTT. Translating gives CSVRTGGNNSPLHF.

The chain recombines TRBV18 with TRBJ2-3; 8 nucleotides match TRBD1. The CDR3 contains 16 residues. CDR1 and CDR2 (germline): KGHSH, LQKENI. J was trimmed by 6 bases and V by 4 bases; bases with no gene match: 12. Written as DNA, the CDR3 is TGTGCCAGCTCACGGTTTCAGGGGGCGCGTTCGGATACGCAGTATTTT. Its protein is CASSRFQGARSDTQYF.

This rearrangement joins TRBV6-6 to TRBJ1-1; D remains ambiguous. Between the trimmed V and J ends, which lost 6 bases and 1 base, there was a span of 15 bases. The length of the CDR3 is 15 residues. Looked up from germline, CDR1 is MNHNY and CDR2 is SVGAGI (reference sequence). The CDR3 reads CASRRTKETNTEAFF. CDR3 coding DNA: TGTGCCAGCAGACGCACCAAGGAGACGAACACTGAAGCTTTCTTT.

The rearrangement uses TRBV30 and TRBJ1-4, with 8 bases identical to TRBD1. This CDR3 spans 15 amino acids. Germline CDR1 is GTSNPN and CDR2 is SVGIG (reference sequence). With V trimmed by 4 bases and J by 7 bases, 11 bases remained unmatched. This CDR3 is CAWTLGQGKAEKLFF. CDR3 nucleotides: TGTGCCTGGACCCTAGGACAGGGCAAGGCTGAAAAACTGTTTTTT.

The chain links TRBV27 to TRBJ1-6, with 7 bases lining up with TRBD1. The germline V gene has CDR1 MNHEY and CDR2 SMNVEV (reference sequence). The CDR3 sequence is 14 residues long. V trimming: 7 bases; J trimming: 6 bases; junction bases outside the gene matches: 6. Written as DNA, the CDR3 is TGTGCCAGCAACCGACAGGGACTTAATTCACCCCTCCACTTT. This gives the protein CASNRQGLNSPLHF.

The chain recombines TRBV10-3 with TRBJ2-3; 9 bases are shared with TRBD1. CDR1 and CDR2 (germline): ENHRY, SYGVKD. CDR3 size: 13 residues. Losses at the gene ends were 10 bases for V and 2 bases for J; bases not matched to a gene: 4. The CDR3 DNA reads TGTGCCACAGGGACAGGGAACACAGATACGCAGTATTTT. Its protein is CATGTGNTDTQYF.

The sample holds one count of this clone. The chain combines TRBV20-1 with TRBJ1-3, with D unresolved. CDR3 length: 10 amino acids. Trimming took 6 bases from V and 4 from J, leaving 4 bases between them. The germline V gene has CDR1 DFQATT and CDR2 SNEGSKA (reference sequence). CDR3 region: CSASGNTIYF. The CDR3 DNA reads as TGCAGTGCATCAGGAAACACCATATATTTT.

The rearrangement uses TRBV21-1 and TRBJ1-5; TRBD1, the table's D call, lacks a check against the DNA. TRBV21-1 is a listed pseudogene. CDR3 length equals 15 residues. CDR3 DNA sequence: TGTGCCAGCAGCGCTGGACAGGGGGCTAGTCAGCCCCAGCATTTT. It yields the protein CASSAGQGASQPQHF.

This chain joins TRBV11-2 and TRBJ2-2, with TRBD1 matching 9 bases. Trimming removed 5 bases from V and 4 bases from J; junction bases left unmatched: 5. CDR3 length equals 15 residues. Germline CDR1 SGHAT, CDR2 FQNNGV. The CDR3 sequence: CASSLDRGVTGELFF. The CDR3 nucleotides read TGTGCCAGCAGCCTTGACAGGGGGGTCACCGGGGAGCTGTTTTTT. Drawing the rest from reference TRBV11-2 and TRBJ2-2, the complete variable domain is EAGVAQSPRYKIIEKRQSVAFWCNPISGHATLYWYQQILGQGPKLLIQFQNNGVVDDSQLPKDRFSAERLKGVDSTLKIQPAKLEDSAVYLCASSLDRGVTGELFFGEGSRLTVL.

This chain uses TRBV10-2 with TRBJ1-5; 8 bases are a match to TRBD1. The junction had 12 bases not matched to a gene; V was cut back by 2 bases and J by 0 bases. There are 19 residues in the CDR3. Looked up from germline, CDR1 is WSHSY and CDR2 is SAAADI. CDR3 sequence reads: CASSEQTGARLSSNQPQHF. Here the CDR3 DNA reads TGCGCCAGCAGTGAGCAGACAGGGGCCCGATTAAGTAGCAATCAGCCCCAGCATTTT.

The chain carries TRBV30 and TRBJ1-5; TRBD1 is a possible D gene (6 bases). CDR3 length: 16 residues. V lost 1 base to trimming and J lost 0 bases, with 13 bases between them. Per germline, CDR1 GTSNPN and CDR2 SVGIG (reference sequence). This chain's CDR3 is CAWSDLQGNSNQPQHF. The CDR3 region has the DNA TGTGCCTGGAGTGACTTACAGGGAAATAGCAATCAGCCCCAGCATTTT.

The CDR3 sequence is CASSPPNQETQYF. The CDR3 nucleotides are TGTGCCAGCTCACCTCCCAACCAAGAGACCCAGTACTTC. This chain connects TRBV18 to TRBJ2-5; D is uncertain. Germline CDR1 reads KGHSH; CDR2 reads LQKENI. Trimming left V 3 bases short and J 0 bases short, with 5 bases between. The CDR3 is made up of 13 amino acids.

In its sample, this clone was seen a few times. The chain is built from TRBV4-3 and TRBJ2-3; TRBD1 agrees at 10 bases. From germline, CDR1 is LGHNA and CDR2 YSLEER. CDR3 length: 16 residues. With 1 base clipped from V and 4 bases from J, the junction kept 5 bases outside the gene matches. The CDR3 reads CASSQGTGQGSDTQYF. In DNA form, the CDR3 reads TGCGCCAGCAGCCAAGGGACGGGACAGGGGTCAGATACGCAGTATTTT.

The chain employs TRBV29-1 and TRBJ1-1; TRBD1 might be the D (6 bases). The length of the CDR3 is 15 residues. V was shortened by 3 bases and J by 1 base, with 15 bases between the two germline ends. Germline CDR1 and CDR2: SQVTM and ANQGSEA. The CDR3 DNA is TGCAGCGTTGAGCGCAGCTACAGGGAGAACACTGAAGCTTTCTTT. Translation gives CSVERSYRENTEAFF.

V and J are TRBV28 and TRBJ1-2; TRBD1 agrees at 9 bases. The length of the CDR3 is 15 residues. Unmatched junction bases numbered 9, after V lost 6 bases and J lost 4 bases. Germline V gene lookup returns CDR1 MDHEN and CDR2 SYDVKM. CDR3 nucleotide sequence: TGTGCCAGCAGCTTACCCGGGACAGGGACCTATGGCTACACCTTC. Protein: CASSLPGTGTYGYTF.

V gene TRBV5-1 combines with J gene TRBJ1-1; the D is unclear. Germline V gene sequence: CDR1 SGHRS, CDR2 YFSETQ. This CDR3 region has 16 residues. V was cut by 0 bases and J by 1 base, with 13 bases left in between. CDR3 sequence (DNA): TGCGCCAGCAGCTTGGATATAGGGAGCGGGAACACTGAAGCTTTCTTT. It specifies CASSLDIGSGNTEAFF.

V is TRBV24-1 and J is TRBJ2-3; the match to TRBD1 covers 10 bases. V shed 6 bases, J shed 6 bases, and the junction held 11 bases outside the gene matches. Germline CDR1 KGHDR, CDR2 SFDVKD. This CDR3 is built from 16 residues. The CDR3 reads CATSQPGQGQADTQYF. In DNA form, the CDR3 reads TGTGCCACCAGTCAACCGGGACAGGGGCAAGCCGATACGCAGTATTTT.

The chain links TRBV7-2 to TRBJ1-2; D ambiguous. V was clipped by 5 bases and J by 8 bases, with 18 bases between them. Germline V lookup: CDR1 SGHTA, CDR2 FQGNSA. This CDR3 has 14 residues. As DNA, the CDR3 is TGTGCCAGCAGCGCAACCGGGAACATTGGGGGCTACACCTTC. Protein sequence: CASSATGNIGGYTF.

The chain combines TRBV23-1 with TRBJ2-7, with 7 bases identical to TRBD1. TRBV23-1 is noted as an ORF with a role that remains uncertain. Trimming took 5 bases from V and 3 from J; bases not matched to a gene: 13. The CDR3 length is 16 residues. In DNA, the CDR3 is TGCGCCAGCAGTTGGTCGGGTAGGGGGCTTTACTACGAGCAGTACGTC. Its translation is CASSWSGRGLYYEQYV.

This chain links TRBV18 with TRBJ2-7, with TRBD1 matching over 7 bases. The CDR3 is made up of 13 amino acids. The ends lost 3 bases at V and 2 bases at J; junction bases unmatched: 1. CDR1 and CDR2 from the germline V gene are KGHSH and LQKENI. The CDR3 DNA follows: TGTGCCAGCTCACCGACAGGGACCTACGAGCAGTACGTC. Translated, it gives CASSPTGTYEQYV.

This clone has more than one count but fewer than ten. CDR3 coding DNA: TGCAGCGCCAGGGGTGGAAACACCATATATTTT. Encoded protein: CSARGGNTIYF. The rearrangement uses TRBV29-1 and TRBJ1-3; D possibly corresponds to TRBD1 (6 bases). Per the germline V gene, CDR1 is SQVTM and CDR2 is ANQGSEA. Trimming stripped 7 bases from V and 3 bases from J, with 7 bases between. The CDR3 has 11 residues.

DNA of the CDR3: TGTGCCAGCAGCTTAGGTGTGGGAGGAAGCACTGAAGCTTTCTTT. Its protein is CASSLGVGGSTEAFF. V gene TRBV11-2 combines with J gene TRBJ1-1; D unresolved. Deletions cut 1 base from V and 4 bases from J, with 13 bases between. This CDR3 spans 15 amino acids. Germline V lookup: CDR1 SGHAT, CDR2 FQNNGV. The full variable domain, its missing parts supplied by reference TRBV11-2 and TRBJ1-1, is EAGVAQSPRYKIIEKRQSVAFWCNPISGHATLYWYQQILGQGPKLLIQFQNNGVVDDSQLPKDRFSAERLKGVDSTLKIQPAKLEDSAVYLCASSLGVGGSTEAFFGQGTRLTVV.

The sample holds a few counts of this clone. This rearrangement joins TRBV3-1 (or the pseudogene TRBV3-2) to TRBJ1-5; possible D gene TRBD1, 5 bases. From germline, CDR1 is LGHDT and CDR2 YNNKEL (reference sequence). V shed 8 bases and J shed 4 bases, with 15 bases lying between them. The CDR3 contains 14 residues. The CDR3 region is CASGSSGINQPQHF. The CDR3 DNA is TGTGCCAGCGGTTCCTCAGGGATTAATCAGCCCCAGCATTTT.

This clone occurred once. The rearrangement uses TRBV7-2 and TRBJ1-4; D gene ambiguous. Germline assignment: CDR1 SGHTA and CDR2 FQGNSA. Between the trimmed V and J ends, which lost 4 bases and 5 bases, there was a span of 8 bases. There are 13 residues in the CDR3. CDR3 sequence: CASSSYMNEKLFF. The CDR3 nucleotides read TGTGCCAGCAGCTCGTACATGAATGAAAAACTGTTTTTT.

The chain carries TRBV6-5 and TRBJ2-6; unclear D gene. The CDR3 runs 15 residues. Trimming took 8 bases from V and 1 from J, leaving 12 bases between them. Germline CDR1 MNHEY, CDR2 SVGAGI. CDR3 nucleotide sequence: TGTGCCAGCGTCCCCAGGCTATCTGGGGCCAACGTCCTGACTTTC. Residues: CASVPRLSGANVLTF.

The chain couples TRBV5-8 to TRBJ2-1, with TRBD1 matching over 10 bases. Germline assignment: CDR1 SGHTS and CDR2 YDEGEE. The V gene end was trimmed by 4 bases and the J gene end by 5 bases; junction bases not matched to a gene: 6. This CDR3 contains 15 residues. The CDR3 protein is CASSAGTGANNEQFF. As DNA, the CDR3 is TGTGCCAGCAGCGCCGGGACAGGGGCCAACAATGAGCAGTTCTTC.

This rearrangement joins TRBV5-4 to TRBJ1-4; the match to TRBD1 covers 8 bases. CDR3 length: 14 residues. The junction had 6 bases not matched to a gene; V was cut back by 4 bases and J by 7 bases. Germline lookup yields CDR1 SGHNT and CDR2 YYREEE (reference sequence). CDR3: CASSVQGVGEKLFF. CDR3 nucleotide sequence: TGTGCCAGCAGCGTACAGGGGGTTGGTGAAAAACTGTTTTTT. The variable domain in full, completed from reference TRBV5-4 and TRBJ1-4, reads ETGVTQSPTHLIKTRGQQVTLRCSSQSGHNTVSWYQQALGQGPQFIFQYYREEENGRGNFPPRFSGLQFPNYSSELNVNALELDDSALYLCASSVQGVGEKLFFGSGTQLSVL.

The chain couples TRBV10-3 to TRBJ1-6; the D gene is possibly TRBD1 (6 bases). The CDR3 contains 14 residues. The V gene lost 10 bases and the J gene lost 7 bases, with 17 bases spanning the gap. CDR1 is ENHRY, CDR2 SYGVKD, per germline. The CDR3 DNA reads TGTGCCACCGGGGCAGGGGAAAGGAATTCACCCCTCCACTTT. It codes for CATGAGERNSPLHF.

The chain links TRBV28 to TRBJ1-2, with D perhaps matching TRBD1 (6 bases). V was trimmed by 6 bases and J by 0 bases, leaving 11 bases between them. The CDR3 loop spans 14 amino acids. Germline lookup yields CDR1 MDHEN and CDR2 SYDVKM. CDR3 DNA sequence: TGTGCCAGCAGGGGGGGGACATCTAACTATGGCTACACCTTC. Its protein product is CASRGGTSNYGYTF.

This chain links TRBV28 with TRBJ1-1; 7 bases match TRBD1. The V gene end was trimmed by 6 bases and the J gene end by 9 bases; junction bases not matched to a gene: 4. In germline, CDR1 is MDHEN, CDR2 SYDVKM. This CDR3 is 11 amino acids long. CDR3 coding DNA: TGTGCCAGCAGCTGGGACAGCCAAGCTTTCTTT. Translating it yields CASSWDSQAFF.